The 12 T cell receptor beta chains below were found in one sample sequenced in a study of blood T cell repertoires in COVID-19. TCRdb's copy holds only in-frame clones and misses some; the assay was immunoSEQ multiplex PCR. The table includes over 150,000 clones, 70% to 90% detected once. Source material: peripheral blood. These receptors were collected from a man aged 40-55 years with acute or convalescent COVID-19.

This rearrangement joins TRBV27 to TRBJ1-5; TRBD1 agrees at 10 bases. V shed 5 bases and J 7 bases; nucleotides not matched to a gene: 8. In germline, CDR1 is MNHEY, CDR2 SMNVEV (reference sequence). The CDR3 is 15 amino acids. The CDR3: CASSPSDRGNQPQHF. CDR3 nucleotides: TGTGCCAGCAGTCCCTCGGACAGGGGGAACCAGCCCCAGCATTTT.

The chain links TRBV19 to TRBJ1-5; 9 bases match TRBD1. The CDR3 covers 15 residues. CDR1 is LNHDA and CDR2 is SQIVND in the germline V gene (reference sequence). The trim removed 3 bases at V and 7 bases at J, leaving 7 bases unmatched. The CDR3 coding sequence is TGTGCCAGTAGTATCCGGGACAGGGTGGGACAGCCCCAGCATTTT. Translating it yields CASSIRDRVGQPQHF. The full variable domain, its missing parts supplied by reference TRBV19 and TRBJ1-5, is DGGITQSPKYLFRKEGQNVTLSCEQNLNHDAMYWYRQDPGQGLRLIYYSQIVNDFQKGDIAEGYSVSREKKESFPLTVTSAQKNPTAFYLCASSIRDRVGQPQHFGDGTRLSIL.

V gene TRBV28 combines with J gene TRBJ2-7, with D tentatively TRBD1 (6 bases). CDR1 and CDR2 from the germline V gene are MDHEN and SYDVKM. Trimming cost V 5 bases and J 3 bases, with 17 bases left between them. This CDR3 is 15 amino acids long. CDR3 region: CASSLMDRASYEQYF. DNA of the CDR3: TGTGCCAGCAGTCTCATGGACAGAGCTAGCTACGAGCAGTACTTC.

In nucleotides, the CDR3 is TGTGCCAGCGGCGAGACAGGGTCACGCGAGCAGTACTTC. It codes for CASGETGSREQYF. The chain carries TRBV4-2 and TRBJ2-7; 7 bases align to TRBD1. Looked up from germline, CDR1 is LGHNA and CDR2 is YNFKEQ. V gave up 8 bases and J gave up 6 bases; unmatched junction bases: 10. This CDR3 is 13 amino acids long.

This sequence joins TRBV5-6 and TRBJ2-7; 9 bases align to TRBD1. J gave up 3 bases and V 7 bases, and 8 bases lay outside the gene matches. The CDR3 loop spans 14 amino acids. Germline V gene sequence: CDR1 SGHDT, CDR2 YYEEEE. CDR3 bases: TGTGCCAGCTCTGTAGGGACAGGGCTCTACGAGCAGTACTTC. Translation gives CASSVGTGLYEQYF.

The chain uses TRBV29-1 and TRBJ1-1, with 7 bases that match TRBD1. This CDR3 comprises 13 residues. Germline lookup yields CDR1 SQVTM and CDR2 ANQGSEA. V lost 7 bases to trimming and J lost 3 bases; unmatched junction nucleotides: 8. The CDR3 nucleotides are TGCAGCGCCGAAGGGGGCAGGTACACTGAAGCTTTCTTT. Translated: CSAEGGRYTEAFF.

This clone has a handful of counts. The rearrangement links TRBV28 to TRBJ2-2; tentative D call: TRBD1 (5 bases). The length of the CDR3 is 14 residues. Germline V gives CDR1 MDHEN, CDR2 SYDVKM. The ends were cut back, 8 bases at V and 5 bases at J, with 15 bases in the middle. DNA of the CDR3: TGTGCCAGCGGCCAGACAGTTACGACCGGGGAGCTGTTTTTT. It translates to CASGQTVTTGELFF.

The genes are TRBV5-8 and TRBJ1-2; D uncertain. CDR1 is SGHTS, CDR2 YDEGEE, per germline. The V gene lost 3 bases and the J gene lost 8 bases, with 23 bases spanning the gap. The CDR3 covers 16 residues. CDR3 amino acids: CASSSGGEVPKWGYTF. CDR3 coding DNA: TGTGCCAGCAGCTCTGGCGGCGAGGTTCCGAAGTGGGGCTACACCTTC. The full variable domain, with the rest looked up from reference TRBV5-8 and TRBJ1-2, is EAGVTQSPTHLIKTRGQQATLRCSPISGHTSVYWYQQALGLGLQFLLWYDEGEERNRGNFPPRFSGRQFPNYSSELNVNALELEDSALYLCASSSGGEVPKWGYTFGSGTRLTVV.

The chain couples TRBV7-9 to TRBJ1-5, with D possibly being TRBD1 (5 bases). This CDR3 has 13 residues. V lost 9 bases and J 7 bases, leaving 16 bases between the germline ends. Per germline, CDR1 SEHNR and CDR2 FQNEAQ (reference sequence). The CDR3, as DNA: TGTGCCAGTCAGGGCCGTAATGGCCAGCCCCAGCATTTT. Its translation is CASQGRNGQPQHF.

The chain is built from TRBV6-5 and TRBJ1-1, with D possibly TRBD1 on 5 matching bases. V was trimmed by 2 bases and J by 4 bases, leaving 14 bases between them. The CDR3 is made up of 15 amino acids. CDR1 and CDR2 (germline): MNHEY, SVGAGI. CDR3 residues: CASSYPRGVSTEAFF. In nucleotides, the CDR3 is TGTGCCAGCAGTTACCCTCGGGGGGTGAGCACTGAAGCTTTCTTT.

The J gene is TRBJ2-7, the V gene TRBV10-1; the D gene is possibly TRBD1 (6 bases). The V and J ends lost 0 bases and 5 bases respectively, with 11 bases between them. Per germline, CDR1 WNHNN and CDR2 SYGVQD (reference sequence). CDR3 length equals 14 residues. CDR3 bases: TGCGCCAGCAGTGAGTCAAACAGGGCCCACGAGCAGTACTTC. The encoded protein is CASSESNRAHEQYF.

V usage is TRBV19 and J usage is TRBJ1-1, with TRBD1 matching over 9 bases. Germline-derived CDR1 and CDR2 are LNHDA and SQIVND (reference sequence). Germline trimming cut 7 bases from V and 6 bases from J; bases unmatched to any gene: 12. There are 15 residues in the CDR3. The CDR3 reads CASTYRGRVSAEAFF. For the CDR3, the DNA is TGTGCCAGTACTTACAGGGGGCGTGTTTCGGCTGAAGCTTTCTTT.